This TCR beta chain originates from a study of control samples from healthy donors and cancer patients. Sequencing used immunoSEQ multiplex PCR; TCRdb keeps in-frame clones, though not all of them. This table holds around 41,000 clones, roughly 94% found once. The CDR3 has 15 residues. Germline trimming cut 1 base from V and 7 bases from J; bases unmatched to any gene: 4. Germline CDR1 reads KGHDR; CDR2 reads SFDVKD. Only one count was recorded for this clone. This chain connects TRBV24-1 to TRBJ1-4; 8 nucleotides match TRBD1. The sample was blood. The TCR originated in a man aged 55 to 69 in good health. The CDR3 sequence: CATSDFTGGGEKLFF. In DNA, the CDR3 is TGTGCCACCAGTGATTTTACAGGGGGAGGTGAAAAACTGTTTTTT.